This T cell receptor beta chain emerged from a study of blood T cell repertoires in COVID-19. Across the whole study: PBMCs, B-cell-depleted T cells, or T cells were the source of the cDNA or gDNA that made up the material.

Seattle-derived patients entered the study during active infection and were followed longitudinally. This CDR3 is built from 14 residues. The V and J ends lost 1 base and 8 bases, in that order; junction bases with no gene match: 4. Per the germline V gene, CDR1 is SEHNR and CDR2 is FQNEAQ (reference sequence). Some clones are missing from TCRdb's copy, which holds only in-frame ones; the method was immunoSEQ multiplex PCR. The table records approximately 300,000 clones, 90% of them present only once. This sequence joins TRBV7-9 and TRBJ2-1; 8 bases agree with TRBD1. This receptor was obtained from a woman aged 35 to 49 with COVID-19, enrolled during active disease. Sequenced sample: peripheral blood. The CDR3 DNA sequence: TGTGCCAGCAGCTTAGGCACACAGGGGGATGAGCAGTTCTTC. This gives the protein CASSLGTQGDEQFF.